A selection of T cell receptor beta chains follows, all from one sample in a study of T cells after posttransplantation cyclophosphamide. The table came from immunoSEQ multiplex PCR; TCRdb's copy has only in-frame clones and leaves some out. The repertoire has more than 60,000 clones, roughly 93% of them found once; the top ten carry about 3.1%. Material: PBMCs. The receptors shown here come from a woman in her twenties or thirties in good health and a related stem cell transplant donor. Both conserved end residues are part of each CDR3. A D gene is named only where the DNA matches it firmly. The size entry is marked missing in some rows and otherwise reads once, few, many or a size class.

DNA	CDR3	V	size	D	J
TGTGCCTGGAGTGTAAGCAGAAACACCATATATTTT	CAWSVSRNTIYF	TRBV30	-	-	TRBJ1-3
TGTGCCAGCAGCTATGGGGTGCAGCCCTACGAGCAGTACTTC	CASSYGVQPYEQYF	TRBV9	-	-	TRBJ2-7
TGTGCCAGCAGCTTGGGGATATGGGACAGGGGGCACGAGCAGTACTTC	CASSLGIWDRGHEQYF	TRBV5-5	-	TRBD1	TRBJ2-7
TGTGCCAGCAGCTTAGAGGGCCGGTTGAATCAGCCCCAGCATTTT	CASSLEGRLNQPQHF	TRBV7-8	-	-	TRBJ1-5
TGCGCCAGCAGCCAAGATCTCAGGGGGACAGATGGAAACACCATATATTTT	CASSQDLRGTDGNTIYF	TRBV4-1	-	TRBD1	TRBJ1-3
TGTGCCAGCAGCTTCGGAGGGAGACAAGAGACCCAGTACTTC	CASSFGGRQETQYF	TRBV7-2	-	-	TRBJ2-5
TGTGCCAGCAGCGGAGGCGGGTCATACAATGAGCAGTTCTTC	CASSGGGSYNEQFF	TRBV11-3	once	-	TRBJ2-1
TGCGCCAGCAGCGAAATGACAGGTTCCTATAATTCACCCCTCCACTTT	CASSEMTGSYNSPLHF	TRBV4-3	-	-	TRBJ1-6
TGTGCCAGCAGTTTTAAGCCCTCTGGACAGGGTTCCTACGAGCAGTACTTC	CASSFKPSGQGSYEQYF	TRBV27	-	TRBD1	TRBJ2-7
TGTGCCAGCAGTGAACGTAGACAGGGGTCCCCCTATGGCTACACCTTC	CASSERRQGSPYGYTF	TRBV6-1	-	TRBD1	TRBJ1-2
TGTGCCAGCAGCTTACAGGGTGGGACAGGGCTGTACGAGCAGTACTTC	CASSLQGGTGLYEQYF	TRBV7-9	-	TRBD1	TRBJ2-7
TGTGCCAGTAGTCCAAGGGTTAACGGCTACGAGCAGTACTTC	CASSPRVNGYEQYF	TRBV19	-	-	TRBJ2-7
TGTGCCAGCAGTCCAAAACCGGGATCGGCCAAAAACATTCAGTACTTC	CASSPKPGSAKNIQYF	TRBV27	-	-	TRBJ2-4
TGTGCCAGCAGCTTGGGGCTAGCGGGGGGAACCTACGAGCAGTACTTC	CASSLGLAGGTYEQYF	TRBV5-5	-	TRBD2	TRBJ2-7
TGTGCCAGCAGTTATTGGGCAGGGCCCTCCCAGACCCAGTACTTC	CASSYWAGPSQTQYF	TRBV6-5	-	-	TRBJ2-5
TGTGCCATCAGTTCCGGACTAGCGGGGGGGCCGATCAGGGGGGGTGAGCAGTTCTTC	CAISSGLAGGPIRGGEQFF	TRBV10-3	-	TRBD2	TRBJ2-1
TGTGCCAGCTCACCACGGCAGGCGCTGAACACTGAAGCTTTCTTT	CASSPRQALNTEAFF	TRBV18	-	-	TRBJ1-1
TGTGCCTGGAGTGGGCGGGGGCACAGGAGGGCCCAGTACTTC	CAWSGRGHRRAQYF	TRBV30	-	-	TRBJ2-5
TGTGCCAGCAGCTTAGCCGGGACAGTTTCGGCCCTCCACTTT	CASSLAGTVSALHF	TRBV7-6	-	TRBD1	TRBJ1-6
TGTGCCAGCAGCTTAGCGCAGGGTCCGAGCTACGAGCAGTACTTC	CASSLAQGPSYEQYF	TRBV7-8	-	-	TRBJ2-7